The 5 T cell receptor beta chains presented below share a single source sample, sequenced in a study of shared clonotypes between healthy human individuals. Measured with immunoSEQ multiplex PCR; TCRdb has only the in-frame clones, and not every one. This table holds nearly 1,000,000 clones, around 80% found once. Material: memory CD4+ T cells sorted from blood. Documented subset: CD45RA-negative fraction. These receptors all come from a man aged 18 to 30 in good health.

This sequence joins TRBV30 and TRBJ2-4; possible D gene TRBD2, 5 bases. Germline values: CDR1 GTSNPN, CDR2 SVGIG (reference sequence). The CDR3 has 12 amino acids. The germline V and J ends were trimmed by 3 bases and 6 bases, with 9 bases remaining between them. The CDR3 region has the DNA TGTGCCTGGAGCGTGGACTTAAACATTCAGTACTTC. Protein product: CAWSVDLNIQYF.

The chain links TRBV7-9 to TRBJ2-2; possible D gene TRBD2, 5 bases. Germline CDR1 SEHNR, CDR2 FQNEAQ (reference sequence). V lost 5 bases and J 4 bases, leaving 20 bases between the germline ends. The CDR3 loop spans 17 amino acids. CDR3 nucleotide sequence: TGTGCCAGCAGCCCGTCAGGCGGGCGCGGTCTCACCGGGGAGCTGTTTTTT. Translated: CASSPSGGRGLTGELFF.

This chain connects TRBV5-1 to TRBJ2-7, with TRBD1 matching 11 bases. The CDR3 runs 15 residues. Germline V gives CDR1 SGHRS, CDR2 YFSETQ. V lost 4 bases to trimming and J lost 4 bases; unmatched junction nucleotides: 7. The DNA of the CDR3 is TGCGCCAGCAGCCAAGGGACAGGGGGTAAATACGAGCAGTACTTC. It is translated as CASSQGTGGKYEQYF. The whole variable domain, filled in from reference TRBV5-1 and TRBJ2-7, reads KAGVTQTPRYLIKTRGQQVTLSCSPISGHRSVSWYQQTPGQGLQFLFEYFSETQRNKGNFPGRFSGRQFSNSRSEMNVSTLELGDSALYLCASSQGTGGKYEQYFGPGTRLTVT.

Remarks on this clone: A much larger clone lies a single base off, so this may be a read error. The same CDR3 arises from other DNA sequences in this sample as well. V and J are TRBV29-1 and TRBJ2-7; TRBD2 is a possible D gene (5 bases). Between the trimmed V and J ends, which lost 2 bases and 5 bases, there was a span of 13 bases. Germline assignment: CDR1 SQVTM and CDR2 ANQGSEA. The CDR3 loop spans 13 amino acids. CDR3 sequence (DNA): TGCAGCGTTGAAAGGTCCAGCGGCAACGAGCAGTACTTC. It encodes CSVERSSGNEQYF.

V is TRBV19 and J is TRBJ2-2, with TRBD2 matching 8 bases. V shed 5 bases, J shed 4 bases, and the junction held 3 bases outside the gene matches. Germline CDR1 and CDR2: LNHDA and SQIVND (reference sequence). The CDR3 is 14 amino acids. The CDR3: CASSQLAATGELFF. The DNA of the CDR3 is TGTGCCAGTAGTCAACTAGCGGCCACCGGGGAGCTGTTTTTT. Full variable domain (remainder filled in from reference TRBV19 and TRBJ2-2): DGGITQSPKYLFRKEGQNVTLSCEQNLNHDAMYWYRQDPGQGLRLIYYSQIVNDFQKGDIAEGYSVSREKKESFPLTVTSAQKNPTAFYLCASSQLAATGELFFGEGSRLTVL.